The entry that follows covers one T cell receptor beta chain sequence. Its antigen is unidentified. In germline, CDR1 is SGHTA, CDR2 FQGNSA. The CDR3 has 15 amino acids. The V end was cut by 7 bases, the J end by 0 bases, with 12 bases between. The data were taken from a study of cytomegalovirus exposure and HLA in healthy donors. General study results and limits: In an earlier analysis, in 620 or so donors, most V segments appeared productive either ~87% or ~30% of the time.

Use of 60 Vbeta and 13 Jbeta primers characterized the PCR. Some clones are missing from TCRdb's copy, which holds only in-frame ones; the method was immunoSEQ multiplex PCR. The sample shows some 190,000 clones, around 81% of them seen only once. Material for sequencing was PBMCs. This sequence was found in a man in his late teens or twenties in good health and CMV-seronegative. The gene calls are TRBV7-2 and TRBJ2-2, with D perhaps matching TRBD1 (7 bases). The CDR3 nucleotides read TGTGCCAGCAAGGGGGCGGGGTCGAACACCGGGGAGCTGTTTTTT. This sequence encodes CASKGAGSNTGELFF.